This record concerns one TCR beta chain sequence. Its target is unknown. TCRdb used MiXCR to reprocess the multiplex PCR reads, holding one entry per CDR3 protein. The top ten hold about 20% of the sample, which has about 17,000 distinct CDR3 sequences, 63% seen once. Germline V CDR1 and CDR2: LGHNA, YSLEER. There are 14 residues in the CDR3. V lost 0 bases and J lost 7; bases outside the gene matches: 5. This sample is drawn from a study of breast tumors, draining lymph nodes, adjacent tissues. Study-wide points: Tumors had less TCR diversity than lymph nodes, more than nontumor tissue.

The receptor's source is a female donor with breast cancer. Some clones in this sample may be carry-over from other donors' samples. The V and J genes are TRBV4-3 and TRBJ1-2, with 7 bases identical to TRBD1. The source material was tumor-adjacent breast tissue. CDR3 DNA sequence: TGCGCCAGCAGCCAAGACCGACAGGGAGGTGGCTACACCTTC. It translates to CASSQDRQGGGYTF.